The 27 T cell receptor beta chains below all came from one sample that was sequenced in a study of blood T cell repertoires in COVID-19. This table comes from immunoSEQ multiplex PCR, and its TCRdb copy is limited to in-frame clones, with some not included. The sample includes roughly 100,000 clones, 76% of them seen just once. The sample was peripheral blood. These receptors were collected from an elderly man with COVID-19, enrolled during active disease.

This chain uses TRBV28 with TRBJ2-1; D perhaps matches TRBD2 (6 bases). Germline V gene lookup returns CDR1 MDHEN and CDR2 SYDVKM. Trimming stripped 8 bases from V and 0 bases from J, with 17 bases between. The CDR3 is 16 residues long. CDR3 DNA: TGTGCCAGCCCGGCCCCGGGAGCGAGCTCCTACAATGAGCAGTTCTTC. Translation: CASPAPGASSYNEQFF.

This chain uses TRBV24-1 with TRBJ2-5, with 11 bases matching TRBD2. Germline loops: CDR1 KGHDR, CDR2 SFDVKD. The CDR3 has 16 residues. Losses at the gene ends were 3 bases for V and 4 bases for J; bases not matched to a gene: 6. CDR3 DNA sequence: TGTGCCACCAGTGATCCACTAGCGGGAGTAGGAGAGACCCAGTACTTC. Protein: CATSDPLAGVGETQYF.

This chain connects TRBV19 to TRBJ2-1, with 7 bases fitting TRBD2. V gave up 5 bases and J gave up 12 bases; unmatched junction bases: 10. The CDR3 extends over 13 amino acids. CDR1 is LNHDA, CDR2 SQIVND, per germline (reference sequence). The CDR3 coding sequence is TGTGCCAGTAGTGAAAGGACTAGGGCCTCGCAGTTCTTC. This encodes CASSERTRASQFF.

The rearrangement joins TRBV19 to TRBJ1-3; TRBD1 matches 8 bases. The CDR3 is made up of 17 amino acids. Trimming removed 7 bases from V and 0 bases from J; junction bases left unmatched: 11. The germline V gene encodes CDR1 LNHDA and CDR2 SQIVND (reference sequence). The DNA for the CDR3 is TGTGCCAGTACCTTATTCCGTGGACAGGGCTCTGGAAACACCATATATTTT. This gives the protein CASTLFRGQGSGNTIYF.

The CDR3 sequence: CASSYLAGGYNEQFF. The CDR3 bases are TGTGCCAGCAGTTATCTAGCGGGAGGATACAATGAGCAGTTCTTC. The chain employs TRBV6-2 or TRBV6-3 and TRBJ2-1; 11 bases are a match to TRBD2. The CDR3 is 15 residues long. Germline CDR1 is MNHEY and CDR2 is SVGEGT. After removal of 3 bases from V and 4 bases from J, the junction contained 2 bases not matched to a gene.

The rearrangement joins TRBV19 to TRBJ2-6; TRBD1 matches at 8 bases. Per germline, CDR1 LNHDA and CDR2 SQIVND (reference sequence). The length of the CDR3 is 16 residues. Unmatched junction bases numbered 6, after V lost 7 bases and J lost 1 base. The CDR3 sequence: CASNQGAFSGANVLTF. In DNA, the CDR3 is TGTGCCAGTAATCAGGGGGCCTTTTCTGGGGCCAACGTCCTGACTTTC.

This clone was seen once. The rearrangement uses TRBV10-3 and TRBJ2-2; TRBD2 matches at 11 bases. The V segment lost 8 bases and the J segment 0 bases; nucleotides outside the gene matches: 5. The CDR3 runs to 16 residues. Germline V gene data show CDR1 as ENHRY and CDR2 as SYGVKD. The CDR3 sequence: CAILRTSGPNTGELFF. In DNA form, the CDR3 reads TGTGCCATCCTTAGGACTAGCGGGCCGAACACCGGGGAGCTGTTTTTT.

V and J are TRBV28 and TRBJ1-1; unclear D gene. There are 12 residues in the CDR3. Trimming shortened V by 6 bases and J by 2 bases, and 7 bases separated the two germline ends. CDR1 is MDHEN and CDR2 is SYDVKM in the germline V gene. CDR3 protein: CASRGGNTEAFF. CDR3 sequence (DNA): TGTGCCAGCAGGGGAGGAAACACTGAAGCTTTCTTT.

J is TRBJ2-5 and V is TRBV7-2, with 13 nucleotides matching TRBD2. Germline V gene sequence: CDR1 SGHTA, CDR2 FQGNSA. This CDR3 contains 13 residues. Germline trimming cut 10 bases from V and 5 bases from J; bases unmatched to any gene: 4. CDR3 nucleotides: TGTGCCACCAGGACTAGCGGGAGTGAGACCCAGTACTTC. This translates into CATRTSGSETQYF.

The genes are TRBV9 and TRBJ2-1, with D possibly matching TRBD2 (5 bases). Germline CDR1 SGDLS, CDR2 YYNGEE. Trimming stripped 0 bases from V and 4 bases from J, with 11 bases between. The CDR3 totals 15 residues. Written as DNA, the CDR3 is TGTGCCAGCAGCGTAGATTCACGGGGATACAATGAGCAGTTCTTC. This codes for CASSVDSRGYNEQFF.

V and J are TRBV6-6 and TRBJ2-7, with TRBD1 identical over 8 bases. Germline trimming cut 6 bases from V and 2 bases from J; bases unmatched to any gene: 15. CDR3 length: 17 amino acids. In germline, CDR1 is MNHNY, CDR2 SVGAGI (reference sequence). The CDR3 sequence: CASSRLFIGQGPYEQYF. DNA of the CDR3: TGTGCCAGCAGCCGACTTTTTATAGGACAGGGTCCCTACGAGCAGTACTTC.

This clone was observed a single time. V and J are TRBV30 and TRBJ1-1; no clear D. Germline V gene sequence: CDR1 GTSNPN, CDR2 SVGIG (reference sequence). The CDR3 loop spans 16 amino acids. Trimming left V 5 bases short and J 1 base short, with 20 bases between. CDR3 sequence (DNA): TGTGCCTGGGGCCCGTCGGGGTTACGTTGGAACACTGAAGCTTTCTTT. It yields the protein CAWGPSGLRWNTEAFF.

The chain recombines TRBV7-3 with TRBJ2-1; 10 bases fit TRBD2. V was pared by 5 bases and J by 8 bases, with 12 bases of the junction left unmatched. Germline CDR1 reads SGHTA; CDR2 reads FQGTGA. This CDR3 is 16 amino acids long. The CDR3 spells CASSALAGTSEDEQFF. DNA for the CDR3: TGTGCCAGCAGCGCCCTAGCCGGGACTAGCGAGGATGAGCAGTTCTTC.

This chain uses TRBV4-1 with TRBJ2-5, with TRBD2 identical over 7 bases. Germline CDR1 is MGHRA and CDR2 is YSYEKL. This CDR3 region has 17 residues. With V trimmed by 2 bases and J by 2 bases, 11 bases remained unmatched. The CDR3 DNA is TGCGCCAGCAGCCAAAACTCACCTCTGGGGGGGCAAGAGACCCAGTACTTC. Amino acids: CASSQNSPLGGQETQYF.

The CDR3 is CASSPGLRDTQYF. The CDR3 coding sequence is TGTGCCAGCAGCCCCGGACTACGGGATACGCAGTATTTT. The rearrangement links TRBV28 to TRBJ2-3; tentative D call: TRBD2 (6 bases). CDR3 size: 13 residues. Trimming took 6 bases from V and 6 from J, leaving 13 bases between them. CDR1 is MDHEN and CDR2 is SYDVKM in the germline V gene.

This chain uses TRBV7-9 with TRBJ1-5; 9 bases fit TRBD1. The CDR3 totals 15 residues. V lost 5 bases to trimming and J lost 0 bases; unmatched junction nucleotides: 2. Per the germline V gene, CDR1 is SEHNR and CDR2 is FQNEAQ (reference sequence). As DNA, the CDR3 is TGTGCCAGCAGCGGGACAGGGAATAGCAATCAGCCCCAGCATTTT. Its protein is CASSGTGNSNQPQHF. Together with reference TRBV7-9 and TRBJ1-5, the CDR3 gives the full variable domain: DTGVSQNPRHKITKRGQNVTFRCDPISEHNRLYWYRQTLGQGPEFLTYFQNEAQLEKSRLLSDRFSAERPKGSFSTLEIQRTEQGDSAMYLCASSGTGNSNQPQHFGDGTRLSIL.

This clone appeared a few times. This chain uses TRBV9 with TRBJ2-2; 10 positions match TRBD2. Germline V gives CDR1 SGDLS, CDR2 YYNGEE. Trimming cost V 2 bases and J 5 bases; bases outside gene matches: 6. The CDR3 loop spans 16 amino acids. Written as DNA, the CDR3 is TGTGCCAGCAGCGTTGGGACTAGCGTAGGGACCGGGGAGCTGTTTTTT. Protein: CASSVGTSVGTGELFF.

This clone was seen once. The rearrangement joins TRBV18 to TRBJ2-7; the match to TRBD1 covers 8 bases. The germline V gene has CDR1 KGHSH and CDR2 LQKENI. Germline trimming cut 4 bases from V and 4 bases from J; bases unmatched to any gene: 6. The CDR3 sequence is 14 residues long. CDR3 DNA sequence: TGTGCCAGCTCACGGGACAGGACAACGTACGAGCAGTACTTC. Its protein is CASSRDRTTYEQYF.

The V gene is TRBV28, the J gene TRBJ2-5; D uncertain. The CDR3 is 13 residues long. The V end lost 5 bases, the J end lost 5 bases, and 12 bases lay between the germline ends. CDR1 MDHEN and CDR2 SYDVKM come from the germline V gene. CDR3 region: CASSPRPGETQYF. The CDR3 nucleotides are TGTGCCAGCAGTCCTCGCCCCGGGGAGACCCAGTACTTC.

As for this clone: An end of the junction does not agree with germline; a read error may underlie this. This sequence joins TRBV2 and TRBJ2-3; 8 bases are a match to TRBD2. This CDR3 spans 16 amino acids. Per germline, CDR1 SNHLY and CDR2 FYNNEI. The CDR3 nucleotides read TGTGCCAGCAATGAATTGCGCGGGAGGAACACAGATACGCAGTATTTT. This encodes CASNELRGRNTDTQYF.

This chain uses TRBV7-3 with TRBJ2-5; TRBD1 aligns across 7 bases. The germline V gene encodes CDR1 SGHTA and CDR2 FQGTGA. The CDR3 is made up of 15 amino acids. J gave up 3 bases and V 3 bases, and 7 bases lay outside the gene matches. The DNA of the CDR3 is TGTGCCAGCAGCTTCAATTCCGGGACAGAAGAGACCCAGTACTTC. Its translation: CASSFNSGTEETQYF.

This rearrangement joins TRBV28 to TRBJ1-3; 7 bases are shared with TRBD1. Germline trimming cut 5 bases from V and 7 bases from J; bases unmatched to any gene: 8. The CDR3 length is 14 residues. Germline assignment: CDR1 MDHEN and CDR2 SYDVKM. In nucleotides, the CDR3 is TGTGCCAGCAGTCCACAGGGGTCCGTGAACACCATATATTTT. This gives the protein CASSPQGSVNTIYF. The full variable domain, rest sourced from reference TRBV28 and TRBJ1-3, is DVKVTQSSRYLVKRTGEKVFLECVQDMDHENMFWYRQDPGLGLRLIYFSYDVKMKEKGDIPEGYSVSREKKERFSLILESASTNQTSMYLCASSPQGSVNTIYFGEGSWLTVV.

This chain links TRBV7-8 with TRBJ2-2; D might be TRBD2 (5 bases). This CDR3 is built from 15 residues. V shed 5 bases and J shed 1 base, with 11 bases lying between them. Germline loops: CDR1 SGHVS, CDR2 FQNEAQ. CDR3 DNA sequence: TGTGCCAGCAGCACCCTAGCAAAGAACACCGGGGAGCTGTTTTTT. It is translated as CASSTLAKNTGELFF.

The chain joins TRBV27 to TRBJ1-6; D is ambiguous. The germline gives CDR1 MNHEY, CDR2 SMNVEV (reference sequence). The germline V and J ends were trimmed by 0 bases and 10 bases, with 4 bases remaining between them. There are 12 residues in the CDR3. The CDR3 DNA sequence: TGTGCCAGCAGTTTATCGGCCTCACCCCTCCACTTT. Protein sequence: CASSLSASPLHF.

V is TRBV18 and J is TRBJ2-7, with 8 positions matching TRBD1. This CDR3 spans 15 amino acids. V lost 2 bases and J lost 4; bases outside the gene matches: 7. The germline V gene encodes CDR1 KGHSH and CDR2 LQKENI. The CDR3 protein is CASSPAGGADYEQYF. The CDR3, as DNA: TGTGCCAGCTCACCAGCAGGGGGCGCGGATTACGAGCAGTACTTC.

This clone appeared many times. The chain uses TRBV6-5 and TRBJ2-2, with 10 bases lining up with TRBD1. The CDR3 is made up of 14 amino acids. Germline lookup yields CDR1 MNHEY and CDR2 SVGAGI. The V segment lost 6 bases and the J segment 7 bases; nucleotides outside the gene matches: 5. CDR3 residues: CASSLGTGVGELFF. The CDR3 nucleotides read TGTGCCAGCAGCCTCGGGACAGGGGTCGGGGAGCTGTTTTTT.

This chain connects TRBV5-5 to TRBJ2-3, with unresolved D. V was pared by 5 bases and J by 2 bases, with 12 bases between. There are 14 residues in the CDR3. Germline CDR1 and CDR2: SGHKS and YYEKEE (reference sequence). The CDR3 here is CASRDTTTTDTQYF. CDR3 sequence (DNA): TGTGCCAGCAGAGACACGACAACCACAGATACGCAGTATTTT. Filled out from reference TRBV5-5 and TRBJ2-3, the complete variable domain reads DAGVTQSPTHLIKTRGQQVTLRCSPISGHKSVSWYQQVLGQGPQFIFQYYEKEERGRGNFPDRFSARQFPNYSSELNVNALLLGDSALYLCASRDTTTTDTQYFGPGTRLTVL.